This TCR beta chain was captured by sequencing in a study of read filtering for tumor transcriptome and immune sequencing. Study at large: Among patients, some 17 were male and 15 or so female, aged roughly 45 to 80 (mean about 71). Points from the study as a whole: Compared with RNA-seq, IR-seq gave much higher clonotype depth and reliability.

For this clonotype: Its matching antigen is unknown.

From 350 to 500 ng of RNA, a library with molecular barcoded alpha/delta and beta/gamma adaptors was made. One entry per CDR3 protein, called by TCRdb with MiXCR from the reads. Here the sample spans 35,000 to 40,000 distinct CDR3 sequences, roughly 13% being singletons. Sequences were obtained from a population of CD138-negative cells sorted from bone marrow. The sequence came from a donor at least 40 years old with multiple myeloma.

The CDR3 DNA sequence: TGTGCCAGCAGCGCGACAGGGGGCAATCAGCCCCAGCATTTT. Protein sequence: CASSATGGNQPQHF. This sequence joins TRBV7-2 and TRBJ1-5; 8 bases map to TRBD1. Trimming cost V 5 bases and J 2 bases; bases outside gene matches: 2. From germline, CDR1 is SGHTA and CDR2 FQGNSA. This CDR3 has 14 amino acids.